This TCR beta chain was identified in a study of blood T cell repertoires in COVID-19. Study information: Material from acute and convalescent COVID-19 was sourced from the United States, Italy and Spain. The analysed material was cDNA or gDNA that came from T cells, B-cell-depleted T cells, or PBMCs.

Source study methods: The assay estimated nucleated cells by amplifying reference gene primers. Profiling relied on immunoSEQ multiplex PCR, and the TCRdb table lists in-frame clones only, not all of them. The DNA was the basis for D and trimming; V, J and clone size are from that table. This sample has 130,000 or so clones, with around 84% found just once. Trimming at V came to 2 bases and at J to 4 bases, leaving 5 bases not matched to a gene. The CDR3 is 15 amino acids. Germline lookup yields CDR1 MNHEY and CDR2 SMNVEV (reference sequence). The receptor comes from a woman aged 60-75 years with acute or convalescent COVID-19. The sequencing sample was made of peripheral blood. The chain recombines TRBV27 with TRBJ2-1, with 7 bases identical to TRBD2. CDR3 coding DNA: TGTGCCAGCAGTTTAGGTCTAGCGGAATACAATGAGCAGTTCTTC. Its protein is CASSLGLAEYNEQFF.